This entry features one T cell receptor (beta chain) sequence. This likely comes from a read error, as the CDR3 has no conserved phenylalanine or tryptophan at its end. The limits of the CDR3 on the DNA are not certain, so only TCRdb's listed CDR3 is given. This specimen belongs to a study of tumor-infiltrating lymphocytes in oesophageal squamous cell carcinoma. Using its own MiXCR run on the PCR reads, TCRdb lists one record per CDR3 protein. The table has approximately 12,000 distinct CDR3 sequences, about 60% seen once; the top ten hold approximately 35%. Germline values: CDR1 MNHEY, CDR2 SVGEGT. The CDR3 sequence runs 18 residues, both termini included.

The chain joins TRBV6-2 or TRBV6-3 to TRBJ2-6; TRBD1, the D gene given by the table, was not confirmed from the DNA. The sample taken for sequencing was esophageal tumor tissue. The origin of this receptor is a male donor with esophageal squamous cell carcinoma. CDR3 in amino acids: CASSPTGGTGANVLTFGA.